These T cell receptor beta chains were read from a single sample in a study of CD8+ T cells in alopecia areata. The assay was immunoSEQ multiplex PCR, and TCRdb's table has in-frame clones only and misses some. The sample has roughly 200,000 clones; 50% to 65% are singletons. The sample in question was CD8+ T cells sorted from blood, obtained at week 24, from a patient treated with tofacitinib. The receptors were sampled from a human donor with alopecia areata. CDR3s include the opening cysteine and the closing phenylalanine or tryptophan.

cdr3_length | v_call | cdr3_aa
15 | TRBV19 | CASSSTGSGAYEQYF
14 | TRBV6-6 | CASMSGGSKETQYF
14 | TRBV6-6 | CASSYALGGETQYF
16 | TRBV14 | CASSRQGAPGANVLTF
14 | TRBV4-3 | CASSQDRGNYGYTF
11 | TRBV5-1 | CASYGSGELFF
13 | TRBV15 | CATSRLATDTQYF
17 | TRBV5-6 | CASSLSGRGSSYNEQFF
13 | TRBV29-1 | CSVVQEGAYGYTF
13 | TRBV7-2 | CASSFFPSNEQFF
16 | TRBV27 | CASTASWGERGLPQHF
15 | TRBV13 | CASRDHGTGGIEQYF
16 | TRBV30 | CAWSVRTRLITDTQYF
16 | TRBV6-5 | CASSYSGRGGNQPQHF
11 | TRBV20-1 | CSATGQGAYTF
16 | TRBV14 | CASSQDTSGAYNEQFF
14 | TRBV30 | CAWSVGTGGHGYTF
16 | TRBV9 | CASSPRDFPNTGELFF
14 | TRBV2 | CARALTEGRSEQFF
16 | TRBV11-2 | CASSFPGVSANYGYTF
15 | TRBV5-6 | CASSPWVTAKNIQYF
15 | TRBV11-2 | CASSLGTGLGYEQYF